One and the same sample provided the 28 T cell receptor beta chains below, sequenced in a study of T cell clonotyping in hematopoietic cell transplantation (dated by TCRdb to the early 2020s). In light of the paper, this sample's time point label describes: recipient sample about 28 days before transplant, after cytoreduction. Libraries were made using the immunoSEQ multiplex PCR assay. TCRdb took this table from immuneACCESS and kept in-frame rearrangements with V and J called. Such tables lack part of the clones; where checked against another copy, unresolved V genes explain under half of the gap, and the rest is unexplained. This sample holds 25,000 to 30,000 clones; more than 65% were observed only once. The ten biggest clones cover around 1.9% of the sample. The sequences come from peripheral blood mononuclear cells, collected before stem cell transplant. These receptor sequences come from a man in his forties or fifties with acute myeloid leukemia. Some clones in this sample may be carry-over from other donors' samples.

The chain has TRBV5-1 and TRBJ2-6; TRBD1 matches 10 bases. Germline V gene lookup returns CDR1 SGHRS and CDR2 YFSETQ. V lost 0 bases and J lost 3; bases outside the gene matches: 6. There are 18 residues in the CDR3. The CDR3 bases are TGCGCCAGCAGCTTGGGAGGGACAGGGGCATATGGGGCCAACGTCCTGACTTTC. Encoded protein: CASSLGGTGAYGANVLTF.

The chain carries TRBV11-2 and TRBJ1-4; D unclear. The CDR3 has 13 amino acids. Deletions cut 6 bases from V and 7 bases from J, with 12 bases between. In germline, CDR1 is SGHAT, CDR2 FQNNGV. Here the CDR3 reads CASRSSAGEKLFF. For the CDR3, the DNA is TGTGCCAGCAGATCTAGTGCGGGTGAAAAACTGTTTTTT.

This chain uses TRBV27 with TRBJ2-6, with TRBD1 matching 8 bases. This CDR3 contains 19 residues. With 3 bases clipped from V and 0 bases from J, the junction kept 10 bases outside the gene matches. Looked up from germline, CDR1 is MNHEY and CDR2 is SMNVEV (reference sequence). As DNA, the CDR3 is TGTGCCAGCAGTTTTACAGGGGGAGTAATAGACTCTGGGGCCAACGTCCTGACTTTC. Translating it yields CASSFTGGVIDSGANVLTF.

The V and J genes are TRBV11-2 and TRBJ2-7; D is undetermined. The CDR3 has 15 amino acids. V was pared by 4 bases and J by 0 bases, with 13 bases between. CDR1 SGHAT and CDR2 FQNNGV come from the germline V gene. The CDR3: CASSWVGRVSYEQYF. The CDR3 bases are TGTGCCAGCAGCTGGGTCGGACGGGTCTCCTACGAGCAGTACTTC.

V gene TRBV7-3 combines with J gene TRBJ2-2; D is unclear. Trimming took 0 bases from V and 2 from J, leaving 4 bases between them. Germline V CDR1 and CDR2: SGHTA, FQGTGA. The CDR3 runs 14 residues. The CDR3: CASSLTRNTGELFF. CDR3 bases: TGTGCCAGCAGCTTAACGAGAAACACCGGGGAGCTGTTTTTT.

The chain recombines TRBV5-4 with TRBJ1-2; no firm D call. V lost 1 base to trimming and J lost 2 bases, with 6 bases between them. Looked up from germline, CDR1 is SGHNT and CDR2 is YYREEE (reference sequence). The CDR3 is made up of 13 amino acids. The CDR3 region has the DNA TGTGCCAGCAGCTTGCGAGCAAACTATGGCTACACCTTC. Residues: CASSLRANYGYTF. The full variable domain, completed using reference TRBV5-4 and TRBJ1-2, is ETGVTQSPTHLIKTRGQQVTLRCSSQSGHNTVSWYQQALGQGPQFIFQYYREEENGRGNFPPRFSGLQFPNYSSELNVNALELDDSALYLCASSLRANYGYTFGSGTRLTVV.

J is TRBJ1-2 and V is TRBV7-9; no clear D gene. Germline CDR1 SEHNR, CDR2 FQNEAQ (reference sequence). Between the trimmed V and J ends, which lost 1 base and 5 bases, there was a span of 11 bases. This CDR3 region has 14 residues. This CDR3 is CASSLGENQYGYTF. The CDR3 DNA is TGTGCCAGCAGCTTAGGGGAAAATCAGTATGGCTACACCTTC.

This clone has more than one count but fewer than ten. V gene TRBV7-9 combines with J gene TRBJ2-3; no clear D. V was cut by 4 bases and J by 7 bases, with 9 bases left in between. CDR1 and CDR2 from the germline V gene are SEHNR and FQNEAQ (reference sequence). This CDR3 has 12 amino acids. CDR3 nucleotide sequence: TGTGCCAGCAGCTCCTGGGCGCATACGCAGTATTTT. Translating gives CASSSWAHTQYF. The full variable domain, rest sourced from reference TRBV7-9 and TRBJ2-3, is DTGVSQNPRHKITKRGQNVTFRCDPISEHNRLYWYRQTLGQGPEFLTYFQNEAQLEKSRLLSDRFSAERPKGSFSTLEIQRTEQGDSAMYLCASSSWAHTQYFGPGTRLTVL.

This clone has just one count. CDR3 nucleotide sequence: TGTGCCAGCAGGGCTCAGGCTAACTATGGCTACACCTTC. This translates into CASRAQANYGYTF. The chain employs TRBV11-2 and TRBJ1-2, with no clear D. Trimming shortened V by 6 bases and J by 0 bases, and 8 bases separated the two germline ends. This CDR3 comprises 13 residues. CDR1 and CDR2 (germline): SGHAT, FQNNGV. Combining the CDR3 with reference TRBV11-2 and TRBJ1-2 gives the whole variable domain EAGVAQSPRYKIIEKRQSVAFWCNPISGHATLYWYQQILGQGPKLLIQFQNNGVVDDSQLPKDRFSAERLKGVDSTLKIQPAKLEDSAVYLCASRAQANYGYTFGSGTRLTVV.

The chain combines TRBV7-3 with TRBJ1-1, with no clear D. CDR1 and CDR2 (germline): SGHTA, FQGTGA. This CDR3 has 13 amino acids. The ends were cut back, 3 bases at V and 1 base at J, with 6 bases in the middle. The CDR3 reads CASSFYPNTEAFF. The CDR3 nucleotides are TGTGCCAGCAGCTTTTATCCGAACACTGAAGCTTTCTTT.

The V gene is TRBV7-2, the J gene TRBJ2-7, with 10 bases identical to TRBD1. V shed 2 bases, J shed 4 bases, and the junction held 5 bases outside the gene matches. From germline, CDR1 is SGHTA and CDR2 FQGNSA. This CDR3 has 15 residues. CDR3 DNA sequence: TGTGCCAGCAGCTTACAAGGGACAGGGGCTTACGAGCAGTACTTC. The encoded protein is CASSLQGTGAYEQYF.

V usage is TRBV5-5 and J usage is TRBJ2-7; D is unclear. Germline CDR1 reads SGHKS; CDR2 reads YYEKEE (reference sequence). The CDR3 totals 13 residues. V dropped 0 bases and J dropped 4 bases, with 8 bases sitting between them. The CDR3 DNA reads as TGTGCCAGCAGCTTGGGCCCTGCTTACGAGCAGTACTTC. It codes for CASSLGPAYEQYF.

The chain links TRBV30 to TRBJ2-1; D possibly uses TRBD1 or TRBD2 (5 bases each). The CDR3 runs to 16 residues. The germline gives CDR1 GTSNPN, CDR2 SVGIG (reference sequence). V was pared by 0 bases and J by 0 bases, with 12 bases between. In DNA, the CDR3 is TGTGCCTGGAGTGTAGGACGAGGGACCTCCTACAATGAGCAGTTCTTC. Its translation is CAWSVGRGTSYNEQFF.

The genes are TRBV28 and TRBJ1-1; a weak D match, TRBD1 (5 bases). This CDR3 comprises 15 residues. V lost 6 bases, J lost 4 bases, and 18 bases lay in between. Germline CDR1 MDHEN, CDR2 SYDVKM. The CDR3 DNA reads TGTGCCAGCAGCATTGTTTTGGGAGACAGCACTGAAGCTTTCTTT. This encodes CASSIVLGDSTEAFF.

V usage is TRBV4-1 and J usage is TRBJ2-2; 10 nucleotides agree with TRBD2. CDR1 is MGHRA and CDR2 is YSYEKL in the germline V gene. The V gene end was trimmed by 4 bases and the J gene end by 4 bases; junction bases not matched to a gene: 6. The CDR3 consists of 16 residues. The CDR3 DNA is TGCGCCAGCAGCCTCGGGACTAGCGAAAGCACCGGGGAGCTGTTTTTT. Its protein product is CASSLGTSESTGELFF.

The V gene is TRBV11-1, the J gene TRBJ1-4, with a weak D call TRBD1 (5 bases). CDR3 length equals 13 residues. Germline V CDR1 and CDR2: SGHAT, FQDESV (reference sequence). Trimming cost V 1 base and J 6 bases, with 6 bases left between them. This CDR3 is CASSLEGDEKLFF. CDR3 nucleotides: TGTGCCAGCAGCTTAGAAGGGGATGAAAAACTGTTTTTT.

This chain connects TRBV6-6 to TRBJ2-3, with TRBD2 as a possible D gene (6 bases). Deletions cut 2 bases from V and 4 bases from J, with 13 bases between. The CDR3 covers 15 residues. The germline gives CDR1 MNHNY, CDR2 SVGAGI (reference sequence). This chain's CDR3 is CASSYVEGRADTQYF. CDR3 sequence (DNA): TGTGCCAGCAGTTACGTGGAGGGCCGAGCAGATACGCAGTATTTT.

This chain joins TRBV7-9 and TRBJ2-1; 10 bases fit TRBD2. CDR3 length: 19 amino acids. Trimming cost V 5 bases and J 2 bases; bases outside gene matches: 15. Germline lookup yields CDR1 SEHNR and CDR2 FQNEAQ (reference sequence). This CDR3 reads CASSPGTSDAAGAYNEQFF. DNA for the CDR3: TGTGCCAGCAGCCCCGGGACTAGCGACGCGGCGGGGGCCTACAATGAGCAGTTCTTC.

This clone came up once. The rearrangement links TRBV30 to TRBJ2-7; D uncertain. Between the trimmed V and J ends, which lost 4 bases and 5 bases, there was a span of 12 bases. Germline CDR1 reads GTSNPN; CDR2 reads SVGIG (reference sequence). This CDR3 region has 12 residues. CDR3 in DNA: TGTGCCTGGAACCCAAAGTGGGACGAGCAGTACTTC. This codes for CAWNPKWDEQYF.

Here the CDR3 DNA reads TGTGCCAGCAGCTTATCGTGGGACGGAGGCAATCAGCCCCAGCATTTT. Protein: CASSLSWDGGNQPQHF. The rearrangement uses TRBV7-2 and TRBJ1-5; perhaps TRBD1 as D (5 bases). Germline V gene data show CDR1 as SGHTA and CDR2 as FQGNSA. This CDR3 is built from 16 residues. The germline V and J ends were trimmed by 2 bases and 2 bases, with 13 bases remaining between them.

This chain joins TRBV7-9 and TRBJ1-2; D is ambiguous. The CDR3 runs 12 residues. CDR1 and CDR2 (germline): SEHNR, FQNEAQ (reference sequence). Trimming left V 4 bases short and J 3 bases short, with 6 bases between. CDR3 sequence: CASSWTDYGYTF. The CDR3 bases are TGTGCCAGCAGCTGGACCGACTATGGCTACACCTTC.

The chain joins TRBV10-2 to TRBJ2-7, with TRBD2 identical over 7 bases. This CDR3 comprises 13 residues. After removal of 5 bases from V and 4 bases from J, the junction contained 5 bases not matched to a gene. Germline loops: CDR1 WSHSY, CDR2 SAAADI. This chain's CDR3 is CASSPLAAYEQYF. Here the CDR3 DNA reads TGCGCCAGCAGTCCCCTAGCGGCTTACGAGCAGTACTTC.

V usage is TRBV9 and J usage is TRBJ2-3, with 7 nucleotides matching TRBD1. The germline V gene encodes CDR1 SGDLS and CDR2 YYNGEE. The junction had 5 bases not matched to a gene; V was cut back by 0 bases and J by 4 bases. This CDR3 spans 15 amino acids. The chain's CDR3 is CASSVAAQGADTQYF. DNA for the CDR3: TGTGCCAGCAGCGTAGCCGCGCAGGGGGCAGATACGCAGTATTTT.

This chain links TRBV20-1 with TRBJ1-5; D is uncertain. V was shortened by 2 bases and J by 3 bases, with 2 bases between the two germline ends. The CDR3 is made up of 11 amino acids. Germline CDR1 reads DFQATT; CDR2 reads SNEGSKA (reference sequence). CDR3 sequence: CSARTNQPQHF. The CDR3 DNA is TGCAGTGCTAGAACCAATCAGCCCCAGCATTTT.

CDR3 bases: TGTGCCAGCAGCTTAGGACGGGTTGGAGAGACCCAGTACTTC. Protein product: CASSLGRVGETQYF. The chain recombines TRBV7-9 with TRBJ2-5; D call uncertain. Germline lookup yields CDR1 SEHNR and CDR2 FQNEAQ (reference sequence). V dropped 1 base and J dropped 4 bases, with 10 bases sitting between them. The CDR3 is made up of 14 amino acids.

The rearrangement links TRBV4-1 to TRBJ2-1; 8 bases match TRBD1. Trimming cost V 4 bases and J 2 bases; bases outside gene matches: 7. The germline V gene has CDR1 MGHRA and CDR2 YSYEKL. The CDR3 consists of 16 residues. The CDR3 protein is CASSRPDRAPYNEQFF. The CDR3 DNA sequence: TGCGCCAGCAGCCGCCCGGACAGGGCGCCCTACAATGAGCAGTTCTTC.

For the CDR3, the DNA is TGTGCCAGCAGCCGTTCGGACGGCAATTCACCCCTCCACTTT. Translation: CASSRSDGNSPLHF. The V gene is TRBV7-9, the J gene TRBJ1-6, with D unresolved. Trimming pared 5 bases from V and 7 bases from J, leaving 12 bases between. CDR1 is SEHNR, CDR2 FQNEAQ, per germline (reference sequence). This CDR3 is built from 14 residues.

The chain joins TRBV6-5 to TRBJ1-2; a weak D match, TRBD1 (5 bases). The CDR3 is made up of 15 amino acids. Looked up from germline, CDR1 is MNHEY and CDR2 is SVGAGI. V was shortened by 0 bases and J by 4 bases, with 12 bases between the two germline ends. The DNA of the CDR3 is TGTGCCAGCAGTTACTCCGCCAGGGAGCGCTATGGCTACACCTTC. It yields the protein CASSYSARERYGYTF.